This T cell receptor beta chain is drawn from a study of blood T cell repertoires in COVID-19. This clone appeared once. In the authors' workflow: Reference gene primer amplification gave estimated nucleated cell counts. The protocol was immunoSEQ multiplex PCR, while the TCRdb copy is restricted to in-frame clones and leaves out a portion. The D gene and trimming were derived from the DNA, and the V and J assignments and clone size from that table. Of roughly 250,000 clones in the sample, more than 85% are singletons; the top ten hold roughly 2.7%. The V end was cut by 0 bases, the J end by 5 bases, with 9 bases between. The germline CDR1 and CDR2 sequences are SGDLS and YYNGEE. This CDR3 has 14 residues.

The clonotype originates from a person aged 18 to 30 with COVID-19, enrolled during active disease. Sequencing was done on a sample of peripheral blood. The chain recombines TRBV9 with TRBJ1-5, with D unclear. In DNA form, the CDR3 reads TGTGCCAGCAGCGTAGCTCTGGGAGATCAGCCCCAGCATTTT. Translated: CASSVALGDQPQHF.